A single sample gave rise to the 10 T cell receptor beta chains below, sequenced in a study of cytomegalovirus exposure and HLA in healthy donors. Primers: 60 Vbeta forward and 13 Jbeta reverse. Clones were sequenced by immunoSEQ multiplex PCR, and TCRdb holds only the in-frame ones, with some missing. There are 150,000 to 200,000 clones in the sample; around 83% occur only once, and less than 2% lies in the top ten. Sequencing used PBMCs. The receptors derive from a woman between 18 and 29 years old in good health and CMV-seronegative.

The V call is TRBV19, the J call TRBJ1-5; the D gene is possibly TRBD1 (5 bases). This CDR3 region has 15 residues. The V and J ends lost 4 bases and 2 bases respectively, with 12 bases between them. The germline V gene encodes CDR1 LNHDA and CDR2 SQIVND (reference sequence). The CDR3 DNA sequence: TGTGCCAGTAGTACCCACCTAGGGGGCAATCAGCCCCAGCATTTT. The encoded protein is CASSTHLGGNQPQHF.

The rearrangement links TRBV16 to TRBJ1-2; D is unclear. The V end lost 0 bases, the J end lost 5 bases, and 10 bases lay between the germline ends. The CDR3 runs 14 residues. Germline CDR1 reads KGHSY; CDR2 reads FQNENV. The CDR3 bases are TGTGCCAGCAGCCAATCAGCGGGCGATTATGGCTACACCTTC. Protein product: CASSQSAGDYGYTF.

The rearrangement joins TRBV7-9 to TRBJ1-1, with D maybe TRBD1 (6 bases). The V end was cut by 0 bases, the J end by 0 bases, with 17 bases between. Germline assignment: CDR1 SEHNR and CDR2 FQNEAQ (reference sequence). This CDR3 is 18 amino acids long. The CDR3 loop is CASSLAWAQQGMNTEAFF. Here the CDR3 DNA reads TGTGCCAGCAGCTTAGCGTGGGCTCAACAGGGAATGAACACTGAAGCTTTCTTT.

CDR3 sequence reads: CASSSWDNYNEQFF. In DNA, the CDR3 is TGTGCCAGCAGTTCGTGGGACAATTACAATGAGCAGTTCTTC. J is TRBJ2-1 and V is TRBV27; D might be TRBD1 (6 bases). Trimming shortened V by 4 bases and J by 4 bases, and 11 bases separated the two germline ends. CDR1 is MNHEY and CDR2 is SMNVEV in the germline V gene (reference sequence). The CDR3 has 14 residues.

The CDR3 region is CASSQDRGGGNTGELFF. CDR3 nucleotides: TGCGCCAGCAGCCAAGATCGGGGAGGGGGTAACACCGGGGAGCTGTTTTTT. The V gene is TRBV4-3, the J gene TRBJ2-2, with D tentatively TRBD2 (7 bases). The CDR3 is made up of 17 amino acids. V was shortened by 0 bases and J by 2 bases, with 13 bases between the two germline ends. CDR1 is LGHNA, CDR2 YSLEER, per germline.

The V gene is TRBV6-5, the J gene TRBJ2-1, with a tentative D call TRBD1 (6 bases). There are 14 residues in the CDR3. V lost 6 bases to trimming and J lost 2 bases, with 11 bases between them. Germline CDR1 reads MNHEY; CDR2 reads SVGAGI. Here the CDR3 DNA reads TGTGCCAGCAGCCCTAGACAGGCCTACAATGAGCAGTTCTTC. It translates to CASSPRQAYNEQFF.

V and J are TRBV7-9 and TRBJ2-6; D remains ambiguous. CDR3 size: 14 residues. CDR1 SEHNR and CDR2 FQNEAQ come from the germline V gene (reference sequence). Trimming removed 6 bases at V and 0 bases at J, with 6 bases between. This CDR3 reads CASRHSSGANVLTF. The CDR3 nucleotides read TGTGCCAGCAGGCACAGCTCTGGGGCCAACGTCCTGACTTTC.

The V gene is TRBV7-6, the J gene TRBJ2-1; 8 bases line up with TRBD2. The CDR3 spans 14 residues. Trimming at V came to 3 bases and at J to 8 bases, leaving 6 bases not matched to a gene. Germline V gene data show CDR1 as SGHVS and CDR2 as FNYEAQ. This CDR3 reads CASSFSGRMDEQFF. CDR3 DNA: TGTGCCAGCAGCTTCAGCGGGAGAATGGATGAGCAGTTCTTC. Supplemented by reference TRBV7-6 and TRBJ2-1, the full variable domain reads GAGVSQSPRYKVTKRGQDVALRCDPISGHVSLYWYRQALGQGPEFLTYFNYEAQQDKSGLPNDRFSAERPEGSISTLTIQRTEQRDSAMYRCASSFSGRMDEQFFGPGTRLTVL.

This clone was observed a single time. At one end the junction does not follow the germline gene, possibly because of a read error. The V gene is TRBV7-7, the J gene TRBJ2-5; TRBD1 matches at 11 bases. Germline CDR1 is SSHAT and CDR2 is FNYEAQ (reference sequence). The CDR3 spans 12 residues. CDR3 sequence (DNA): TGTGCTAGCAGCGTTGGGACAGGGGGCCAGTACTTC. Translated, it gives CASSVGTGGQYF.

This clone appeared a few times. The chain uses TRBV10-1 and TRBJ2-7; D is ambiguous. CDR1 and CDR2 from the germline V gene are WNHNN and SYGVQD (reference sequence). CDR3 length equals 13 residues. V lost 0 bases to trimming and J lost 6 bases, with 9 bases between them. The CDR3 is CASSESGESEQYF. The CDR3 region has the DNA TGCGCCAGCAGTGAGTCTGGAGAAAGCGAGCAGTACTTC.